The rows below give T cell receptor beta chains drawn from one sample of a study of regulatory T cells in long-lasting Graves disease. TCRdb independently ran MiXCR on the multiplex PCR reads; one entry per CDR3 protein. The table has 400,000 to 500,000 distinct CDR3 sequences, roughly 21% seen once. This material consisted of peripheral blood mononuclear cells (PBMCs), taken when the disease was refractory, from a patient treated with antithyroid drugs. These TCRs come from a female donor with Graves disease. The CDR3 runs from the conserved cysteine through the conserved F or W. The D gene is left open where the match is weak. Clone size appears in some rows only: once, few, many, or a class for an expanded clone.

size	D	V	J	DNA	CDR3
many	TRBD2	TRBV24-1	TRBJ2-2	TGTGCCACCAGTGATGGGAGGGGTAGCGGACTGAACACCGGGGAGCTGTTTTTT	CATSDGRGSGLNTGELFF
-	TRBD1	TRBV10-3	TRBJ2-7	TGTGCCATCAGTGAGTCCCCCGGGGGGACAGGGGACTACGAGCAGTACTTC	CAISESPGGTGDYEQYF
many	-	TRBV11-3	TRBJ2-7	TGTGCCAGCAGCTTAGCACTGACAGCGTCGTACGAGCAGTACTTC	CASSLALTASYEQYF
many	-	TRBV28	TRBJ2-7	TGTGCCAGCAGTTTCAGGGGAACCTACGAGCAGTACTTC	CASSFRGTYEQYF
-	TRBD2	TRBV5-1	TRBJ2-7	TGCGCCAGCAGCTTGGATTCTAGCGGGAGAGGCCACGAGCAGTACTTC	CASSLDSSGRGHEQYF
-	-	TRBV25-1	TRBJ2-5	TGTGCCAGGCTCATCCAAATCTGTTTCGCGAGGGAGACCCAGTACTTC	CARLIQICFARETQYF
-	-	TRBV18	TRBJ2-3	TGTGCCAGCTCTCCGGACTCCACAGATGCGCAGTATTTT	CASSPDSTDAQYF
-	-	TRBV28	TRBJ2-7	TGTGCCAGCAGGTGGGACGGCTTCTACGAGCAGTACTTC	CASRWDGFYEQYF
-	TRBD1	TRBV29-1	TRBJ1-1	TGCAGCGTTGAAGGACAGGGGGCTGGTGAAGCTTTCTTT	CSVEGQGAGEAFF
few	-	TRBV10-2	TRBJ2-7	TGCGCCAGCAGGGAGGCCGACGAGCAGTACTTC	CASREADEQYF
few	-	TRBV19	TRBJ2-4	TGTGCCAGTAGTATTCCCGTGGGGGGGGCGAGGGCCATTCAGTACTTC	CASSIPVGGARAIQYF
-	TRBD1	TRBV7-2	TRBJ2-7	TGTGCCAGCAGCTCTCTTTCAGGGGGCTACGAGCAGTACTTC	CASSSLSGGYEQYF
-	TRBD2	TRBV7-2	TRBJ2-2	TGTGCCAGCAGCTTAGCGGGACTAGCGGGGGTGTCGAACACCGGGGAGCTGTTTTTT	CASSLAGLAGVSNTGELFF
-	-	TRBV6-5	TRBJ2-1	TGTGCCAGCAGTTACTCGGGGTCCCTTTACAATGAGCAGTTCTTC	CASSYSGSLYNEQFF
many	TRBD1	TRBV20-1	TRBJ2-5	TGCAGTGCTGGAAACAGGGGGCTCGGGGAGACCCAGTACTTC	CSAGNRGLGETQYF
many	TRBD1	TRBV28	TRBJ1-1	TGTGCCAGCAGCTCTGGACAGGGGGACACTGAAGCTTTCTTT	CASSSGQGDTEAFF
few	-	TRBV7-2	TRBJ2-7	TGTGCCAGCAGCTTAGAGAGCGGGTTCCTTTCCTACGAGCAGTACTTC	CASSLESGFLSYEQYF
-	TRBD1	TRBV6-2/TRBV6-3	TRBJ2-1	TGTGCCAGCAGGACAGGGGGCTGGGAGCAGTTCTTC	CASRTGGWEQFF
few	-	TRBV20-1	TRBJ2-7	TGCAGTGCTAGAGTAATAGAAGGCTACGAGCAGTACTTC	CSARVIEGYEQYF
-	TRBD1	TRBV28	TRBJ2-2	TGTGCCAGCAGCAATCCAACAGGGGGATGGAGGACCGGGGAGCTGTTTTTT	CASSNPTGGWRTGELFF
many	TRBD1	TRBV7-8	TRBJ2-7	TGTGCCAGCAGCTTGCCCCGGGACAGGCCTTACGAGCAGTACTTC	CASSLPRDRPYEQYF
-	-	TRBV30	TRBJ1-5	TGTGCCTGGTCCAGGGGCCCCAATCAGCCCCAGCATTTT	CAWSRGPNQPQHF
-	-	TRBV5-1	TRBJ2-7	TGCGCCAGCAGCTTAGTGGCCAGCAACTACGAGCAGTACTTC	CASSLVASNYEQYF
many	-	TRBV7-2	TRBJ1-2	TGTGCCAGCAGCTTAGCTTCACCTAACTATGGCTACACCTTC	CASSLASPNYGYTF
-	-	TRBV10-3	TRBJ1-5	TGTGCCATCAGTGAGTCGGTGGGGGCTAACAATCAGCCCCAGCATTTT	CAISESVGANNQPQHF
few	-	TRBV29-1	TRBJ2-7	TGCAGCGTTCTCGGGGGCGCGGCTGCCGAGCAGTACTTC	CSVLGGAAAEQYF
few	-	TRBV7-2	TRBJ1-2	TGTGCCAGCAGCTTAGGGGGGGCCTTC	CASSLGGAF
many	-	TRBV28	TRBJ1-1	TGTGCCAGCAGCCCCCTGGCCGGGAACACTGAAGCTTTCTTT	CASSPLAGNTEAFF
few	-	TRBV3-1	TRBJ1-3	TGTGCCAGCAGCCTAGGACTCTTCTCTGGAAACACCATATATTTT	CASSLGLFSGNTIYF
many	-	TRBV29-1	TRBJ2-7	TGCAGCGTTGGGACACAGCCGTACTACGAGCAGTACTTC	CSVGTQPYYEQYF
-	-	TRBV2	TRBJ2-1	TGTGCCAGCCGGTGGGTTGAGGGTTCCGAGCAGTTCTTC	CASRWVEGSEQFF
many	-	TRBV28	TRBJ1-4	TGTGCCAGCAGTTTGGCAGGGGAGGATGAAAAACTGTTTTTT	CASSLAGEDEKLFF
-	-	TRBV19	TRBJ1-1	TGTGCCAGTACCCGGACACTTACTTACACTGAAGCTTTCTTT	CASTRTLTYTEAFF
few	-	TRBV7-9	TRBJ1-1	TGTGCCAGCAGCCCTTGGCCGGCCACTGAAGCTTTCTTT	CASSPWPATEAFF
many	-	TRBV6-1	TRBJ1-2	TGTGCCAGCAGTACCGTCCCGGACGTTTCGGGCTACACCTTC	CASSTVPDVSGYTF
-	TRBD2	TRBV10-3	TRBJ2-3	TGTGCCACCGTGGGCGGGAGGGCCTACGATACGCAGTATTTT	CATVGGRAYDTQYF
-	-	TRBV19	TRBJ1-1	TGTGCCAGTAGTATAGATCTGGCGAACACTGAAGCTTCCTTT	CASSIDLANTEASF
-	-	TRBV7-2	TRBJ1-1	TGTGCCAGCAGCCAAGATTTTACAGGGTACACTGAAGCTTTCTTT	CASSQDFTGYTEAFF
-	TRBD1	TRBV6-1	TRBJ2-7	TGTGCCAGCAGGCCGGGACAGGTCTCCTACGAGCAGTACTTC	CASRPGQVSYEQYF
few	TRBD2	TRBV11-2	TRBJ2-7	TGTGCCAGCAGCCCTCGGGCTAGCGGCAACTACGAGCAGTACTTC	CASSPRASGNYEQYF
many	-	TRBV20-1	TRBJ1-6	TGCAGTGCTAAGAGAGGGACCTATAATTCACCCCTCCACTTT	CSAKRGTYNSPLHF